This T cell receptor beta chain derives from a study of T cell therapy after organ transplantation. The CDR3 has 15 amino acids. CDR1 and CDR2 from the germline V gene are SGHAT and FQDESV (reference sequence). As to this clone: The antigen remains unidentified.

Assay: immunoSEQ multiplex PCR; the TCRdb copy retains only in-frame clones and omits some. The sample yields a few thousand clones, approximately 64% seen once. Indicated time point: 4-8 weeks after completion of therapy. This TCR came from a human patient who had received a solid organ transplant and had CMV disease. T cells may partly derive from the graft donor. The sample was CD8+ T cells from blood, taken after autologous CMV-specific T cell therapy. The chain couples TRBV11-1 to TRBJ2-5; 11 positions match TRBD2. TRBJ2-7 explains the end of the DNA better; the J call may be wrong. The CDR3 region is CASSFQLAGVDEQYF. CDR3 nucleotide sequence: TGTGCCAGCAGCTTTCAACTAGCGGGAGTCGACGAGCAGTACTTC.